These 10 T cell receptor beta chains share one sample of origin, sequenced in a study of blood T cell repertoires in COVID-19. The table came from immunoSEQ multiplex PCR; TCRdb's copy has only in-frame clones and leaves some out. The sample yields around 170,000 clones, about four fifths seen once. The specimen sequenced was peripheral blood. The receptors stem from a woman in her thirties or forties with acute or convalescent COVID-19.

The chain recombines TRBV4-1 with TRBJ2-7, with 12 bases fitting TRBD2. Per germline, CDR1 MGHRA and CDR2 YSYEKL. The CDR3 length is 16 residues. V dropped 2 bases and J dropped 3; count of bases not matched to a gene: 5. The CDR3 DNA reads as TGCGCCAGCAGCCAAAATCGACTAGCGGGGGACTACGAGCAGTACTTC. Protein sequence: CASSQNRLAGDYEQYF.

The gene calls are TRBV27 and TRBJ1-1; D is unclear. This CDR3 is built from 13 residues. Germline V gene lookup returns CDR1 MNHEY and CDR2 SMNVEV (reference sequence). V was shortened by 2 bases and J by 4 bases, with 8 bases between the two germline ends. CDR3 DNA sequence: TGTGCCAGCAGTTTACAGTGGGCCACTGAAGCTTTCTTT. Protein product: CASSLQWATEAFF.

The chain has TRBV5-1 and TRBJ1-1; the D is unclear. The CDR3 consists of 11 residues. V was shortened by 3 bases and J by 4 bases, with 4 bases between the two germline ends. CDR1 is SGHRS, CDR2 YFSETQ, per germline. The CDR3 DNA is TGCGCCAGCAGCTCTGTCACTGAAGCTTTCTTT. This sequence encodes CASSSVTEAFF.

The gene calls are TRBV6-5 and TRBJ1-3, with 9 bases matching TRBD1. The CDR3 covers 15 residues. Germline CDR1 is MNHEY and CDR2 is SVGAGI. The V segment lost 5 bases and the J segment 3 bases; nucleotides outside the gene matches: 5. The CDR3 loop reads CASSTGGLLGNTIYF. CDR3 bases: TGTGCCAGCAGTACAGGGGGCCTACTTGGAAACACCATATATTTT.

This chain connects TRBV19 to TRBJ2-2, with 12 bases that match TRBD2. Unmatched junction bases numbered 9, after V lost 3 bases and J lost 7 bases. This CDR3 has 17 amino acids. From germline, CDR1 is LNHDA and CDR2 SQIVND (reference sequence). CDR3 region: CASSISTSGSPYGELFF. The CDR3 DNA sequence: TGTGCCAGTAGTATCTCGACTAGCGGGAGCCCCTACGGGGAGCTGTTTTTT.

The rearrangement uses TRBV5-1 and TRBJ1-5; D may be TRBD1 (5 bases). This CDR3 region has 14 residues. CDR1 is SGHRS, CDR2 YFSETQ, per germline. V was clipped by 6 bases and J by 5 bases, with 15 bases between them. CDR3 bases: TGCGCCAGCAAGGAAGGGGAGGTCGATCAGCCCCAGCATTTT. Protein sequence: CASKEGEVDQPQHF.

The CDR3 nucleotides are TGTGCCACCAGTGATCCAGCGGGGGGCGGGGATGAGCAGTTCTTC. This sequence encodes CATSDPAGGGDEQFF. This chain uses TRBV24-1 with TRBJ2-1; 9 nucleotides match TRBD2. The CDR3 contains 15 residues. CDR1 KGHDR and CDR2 SFDVKD come from the germline V gene. The V gene end was trimmed by 3 bases and the J gene end by 8 bases; junction bases not matched to a gene: 7.

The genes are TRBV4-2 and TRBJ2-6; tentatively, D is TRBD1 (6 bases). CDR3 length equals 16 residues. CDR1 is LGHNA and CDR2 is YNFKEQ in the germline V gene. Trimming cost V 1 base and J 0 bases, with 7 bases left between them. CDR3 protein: CASSQGDISGANVLTF. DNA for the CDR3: TGTGCCAGCAGCCAAGGGGACATCTCTGGGGCCAACGTCCTGACTTTC.

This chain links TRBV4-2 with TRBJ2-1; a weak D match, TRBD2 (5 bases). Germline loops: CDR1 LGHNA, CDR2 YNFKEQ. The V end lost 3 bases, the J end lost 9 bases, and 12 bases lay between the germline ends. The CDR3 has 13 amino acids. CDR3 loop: CASSQSPGGEQFF. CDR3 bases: TGTGCCAGCAGCCAGTCCCCCGGAGGTGAGCAGTTCTTC.

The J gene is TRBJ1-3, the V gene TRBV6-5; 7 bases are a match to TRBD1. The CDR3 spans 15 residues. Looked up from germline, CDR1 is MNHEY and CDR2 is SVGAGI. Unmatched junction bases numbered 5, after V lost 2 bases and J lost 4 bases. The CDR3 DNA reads TGTGCCAGCAGTTACCAGGGGGTCTCGGGAAACACCATATATTTT. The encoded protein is CASSYQGVSGNTIYF.